This T cell receptor beta chain comes out of a study of T cell responses to AZD1222 COVID-19 vaccine. Overall study findings and caveats: When two AZD1222 doses had been given, Spike-specific TCR breadth and depth rose. Possibly, clonal diversity was underestimated; donors were largely white British and included more females. As reported, nearly half of all spike-specific TCRs target variant regions that are unmutated.

The ends were cut back, 5 bases at V and 8 bases at J, with 18 bases in the middle. The germline V gene encodes CDR1 MDHEN and CDR2 SYDVKM. The CDR3 length is 15 residues. Method: immunoSEQ multiplex PCR; TCRdb's copy keeps in-frame clones and lacks some. The sample records 140,000 or so clones, about 92% being singletons. For this clone: The target antigen is unknown.

The TCR sequence derives from an adult who received the AZD1222 COVID-19 vaccine. The gene calls are TRBV28 and TRBJ1-4, with a tentative D call TRBD1 (5 bases). The source material was peripheral blood, sampled 28 days after the second AZD1222 dose. The CDR3 region is CASSLTGDQLEKLFF. CDR3 sequence (DNA): TGTGCCAGCAGTCTAACAGGAGACCAACTAGAAAAACTGTTTTTT. The full variable domain, rest sourced from reference TRBV28 and TRBJ1-4, is DVKVTQSSRYLVKRTGEKVFLECVQDMDHENMFWYRQDPGLGLRLIYFSYDVKMKEKGDIPEGYSVSREKKERFSLILESASTNQTSMYLCASSLTGDQLEKLFFGSGTQLSVL.